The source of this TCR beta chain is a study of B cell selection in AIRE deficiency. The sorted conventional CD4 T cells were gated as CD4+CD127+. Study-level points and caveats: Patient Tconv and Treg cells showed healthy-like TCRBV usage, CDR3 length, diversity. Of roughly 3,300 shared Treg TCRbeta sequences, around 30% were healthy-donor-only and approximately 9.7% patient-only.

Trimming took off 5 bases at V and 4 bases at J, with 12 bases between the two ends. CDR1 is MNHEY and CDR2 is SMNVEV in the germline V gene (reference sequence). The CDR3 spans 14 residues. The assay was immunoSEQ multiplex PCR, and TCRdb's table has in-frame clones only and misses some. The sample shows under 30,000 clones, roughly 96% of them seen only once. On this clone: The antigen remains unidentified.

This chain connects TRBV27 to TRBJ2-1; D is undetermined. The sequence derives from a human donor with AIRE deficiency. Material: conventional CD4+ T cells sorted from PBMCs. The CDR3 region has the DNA TGTGCCAGCAGTCTATTAGCAGCATACAATGAGCAGTTCTTC. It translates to CASSLLAAYNEQFF.